Sequencing of this T cell receptor beta chain was carried out in a study of shared clonotypes between healthy human individuals. Germline V lookup: CDR1 SGHTA, CDR2 FQGTGA. The CDR3 spans 12 residues. Regarding this clone: The germline gene is not matched at one end of the junction; a read error may be the cause.

The protocol was immunoSEQ multiplex PCR, while the TCRdb copy is restricted to in-frame clones and leaves out a portion. The sample contains 2 million to 3 million clones, approximately 93% of which appear only once. The chain uses TRBV7-3 and TRBJ2-1; D uncertain. The material sequenced was naive CD4+ T cells from PBMCs. Subset in this sample: CD45RA+ positively selected. The origin of this receptor is a man between 18 and 35 years old in good health. Some clones in this sample may be carry-over from other donors' samples. The CDR3 region has the DNA TGTGCCAGCAGCCGCCCCGGTAATGCGCAGTTCTTC. Protein product: CASSRPGNAQFF.